This entry concerns a single TCR beta chain. The antigen is not known. Produced via immunoSEQ multiplex PCR; TCRdb's table is partial and in-frame only. The sample has some 80,000 clones, about 96% seen once; the top ten hold just over 0.03%. Corrective cardiac surgery supplied the resected thymus tissue. Donation was from healthy Finnish infants who were having corrective surgery that addressed congenital heart defects. This sample was taken from a study of human thymus T cells. General study points: Related research has reported that thymic repertoires overlap highly among unrelated individuals.

CDR3 length equals 11 residues. Germline CDR1 reads SQVTM; CDR2 reads ANQGSEA. The chain couples TRBV29-1 to TRBJ1-1; D perhaps matches TRBD1 (6 bases). This clonotype originated in a boy under two years old with a congenital heart defect but otherwise immunologically healthy. Sequencing was performed on thymus tissue. The CDR3 spells CSIEGDTEAFF. Here the CDR3 DNA reads TGCAGTATAGAGGGGGACACTGAAGCTTTCTTT.